The clone carrying this T cell receptor (beta chain) occurred once. The sample comes from a study of T cell responses to AZD1222 COVID-19 vaccine. Libraries were prepared by immunoSEQ multiplex PCR; TCRdb keeps only in-frame clonotypes and omits some of them. The repertoire has approximately 170,000 clones, roughly 93% of them found once; the top ten carry about 4.2%. V was pared by 1 base and J by 8 bases, with 9 bases between. Germline V gene data show CDR1 as PRHDT and CDR2 as FYEKMQ (reference sequence). The CDR3 spans 14 residues. The sequencing used peripheral blood, collected on day 0 of AZD1222 vaccination. The gene calls are TRBV13 and TRBJ1-6, with no clear D. The TCR was taken from an adult in good health. Here the CDR3 reads CASSLAGFDSPLHF. CDR3 coding DNA: TGTGCCAGCAGCTTAGCGGGTTTCGATTCACCCCTCCACTTT.